The rows below give T cell receptor beta chains drawn from one sample of a study of control samples from healthy donors and cancer patients. Only in-frame clones appear in the TCRdb table, and some are missing; sequencing was by immunoSEQ multiplex PCR. The sample yields 85,000 to 90,000 clones, about 83% seen once. Sample: blood. The source of these receptors is a middle-aged woman in good health. The CDR3 runs from the conserved cysteine through the conserved F or W. The D gene is left open where the match is weak. Not all rows give a size; the values are once, few, many and, for expanded clones, a class.

v_gene	abundance	len	d_gene	j_gene	CDR3aa	CDR3nt
TRBV18	.	15	.	TRBJ2-7	CASSPGTESSYEQYF	TGTGCCAGCTCACCCGGGACCGAGAGCTCCTACGAGCAGTACTTC
TRBV9	few	13	.	TRBJ2-3	CASSAAGTDTQYF	TGTGCCAGCAGCGCCGCTGGCACAGATACGCAGTATTTT
TRBV5-8	.	14	.	TRBJ1-6	CASSLEQGDSPLHF	TGTGCCAGCAGCTTGGAACAGGGCGATTCACCCCTCCACTTT
TRBV6-2/TRBV6-3	.	13	.	TRBJ2-7	CASSSASRDEQYF	TGTGCCAGCAGTTCTGCTAGCCGGGACGAGCAGTACTTC
TRBV30	.	14	.	TRBJ2-5	CAWMQPTGQETQYF	TGTGCCTGGATGCAGCCGACAGGCCAAGAGACCCAGTACTTC
TRBV6-5	once	13	TRBD1	TRBJ2-7	CASRRTGRNEQYF	TGTGCCAGCAGAAGGACAGGGAGGAACGAGCAGTACTTC
TRBV5-8	.	15	.	TRBJ1-2	CASSLAVADNYGYTF	TGTGCCAGCAGCTTGGCCGTGGCAGACAACTATGGCTACACCTTC
TRBV29-1	.	13	.	TRBJ2-1	CSVEKQTYNEQFF	TGCAGCGTTGAAAAACAGACCTACAATGAGCAGTTCTTC
TRBV5-4	.	12	TRBD2	TRBJ2-7	CASSFSGGEQYF	TGTGCCAGCAGCTTTTCGGGGGGCGAGCAGTACTTC
TRBV29-1	.	11	.	TRBJ1-5	CSVGTNQPQHF	TGCAGCGTCGGGACCAATCAGCCCCAGCATTTT
TRBV29-1	.	12	.	TRBJ1-1	CSGWTGNTEAFF	TGCAGCGGCTGGACTGGGAACACTGAAGCTTTCTTT
TRBV5-4	.	16	.	TRBJ1-6	CASSLENGGGNSPLHF	TGTGCCAGCAGCTTGGAGAACGGCGGGGGTAATTCACCCCTCCACTTT
TRBV5-4	.	13	.	TRBJ2-3	CASSLEGGDTQYF	TGTGCCAGCAGCTTGGAAGGGGGAGATACGCAGTATTTT
TRBV19	once	13	.	TRBJ1-2	CASSMTTASGYTF	TGTGCCAGTAGTATGACCACTGCGTCTGGCTACACCTTC
TRBV7-2	once	13	.	TRBJ1-4	CASSLGSGEKLFF	TGTGCCAGCAGCTTAGGGTCCGGAGAAAAACTGTTTTTT
TRBV27	.	14	TRBD1	TRBJ2-7	CASRLNRGVYEQYF	TGTGCCAGCAGGCTTAACAGGGGGGTGTACGAGCAGTACTTC
TRBV6-5	.	13	.	TRBJ2-7	CASSIRGAYEQYF	TGTGCCAGCAGTATACGTGGGGCCTACGAGCAGTACTTC
TRBV5-1	.	14	.	TRBJ2-3	CASSPSTSTDTQYF	TGCGCCAGCAGCCCTTCAACTAGCACAGATACGCAGTATTTT
TRBV15	.	16	TRBD1	TRBJ2-3	CATSRGQGANTDTQYF	TGTGCCACCAGCAGAGGACAGGGAGCCAACACAGATACGCAGTATTTT
TRBV14	once	15	.	TRBJ2-1	CASSRYGRGVDEQFF	TGTGCCAGCAGCCGTTATGGCAGGGGAGTTGATGAGCAGTTCTTC
TRBV7-2	.	16	TRBD1	TRBJ2-2	CASSPGGQGAVGELFF	TGTGCCAGCAGCCCCGGGGGACAGGGGGCCGTCGGGGAGCTGTTTTTT
TRBV18	.	17	TRBD1	TRBJ1-5	CASSLSATGAGNQPQHF	TGTGCCAGCTCACTCTCCGCGACAGGGGCCGGCAATCAGCCCCAGCATTTT
TRBV4-1	.	14	.	TRBJ2-7	CASSQRREAYEQYF	TGCGCCAGCAGCCAACGTAGGGAGGCGTACGAGCAGTACTTC
TRBV6-2/TRBV6-3	.	13	.	TRBJ1-5	CASSSGQYQPQHF	TGTGCCAGCAGTTCCGGCCAATATCAGCCCCAGCATTTT
TRBV19	.	20	.	TRBJ2-2	CASSSIRGGRGQHYTGELFF	TGTGCCAGTAGTTCAATTCGGGGAGGGCGTGGACAGCACTACACCGGGGAGCTGTTTTTT
TRBV29-1	.	14	.	TRBJ2-1	CSVEGGAFYNEQFF	TGCAGCGTTGAAGGGGGGGCTTTTTACAATGAGCAGTTCTTC
TRBV7-3	.	13	.	TRBJ2-1	CASSLDSYNEQFF	TGTGCCAGCAGCTTAGACAGTTACAATGAGCAGTTCTTC
TRBV25-1	.	15	TRBD1	TRBJ1-1	CASSGLQGQEVVAFF	TGTGCCAGCAGTGGTCTACAGGGGCAGGAGGTTGTGGCTTTCTTT
TRBV2	.	15	.	TRBJ2-7	CASRFGKGPTYEQYF	TGTGCCAGCAGATTTGGTAAGGGGCCAACCTACGAGCAGTACTTC
TRBV21-1	.	14	.	TRBJ1-5	CASSNWRSNQPQHF	TGTGCCAGCAGCAATTGGCGCAGCAATCAGCCCCAGCATTTT
TRBV5-4	.	13	.	TRBJ2-7	CASSAGPPYEQYF	TGTGCCAGCAGCGCGGGACCGCCCTACGAGCAGTACTTC
TRBV2	.	15	.	TRBJ1-4	CASSVDRRTNEKLFF	TGTGCCAGCAGTGTCGACAGGCGGACTAATGAAAAACTGTTTTTT
TRBV5-1	.	15	TRBD2	TRBJ2-1	CASSGRTSGVNEQFF	TGCGCCAGCAGCGGACGGACTAGCGGGGTCAATGAGCAGTTCTTC
TRBV24-1	.	15	.	TRBJ1-4	CATSDFGDPNEKLFF	TGTGCCACCAGTGATTTTGGGGACCCAAATGAAAAACTGTTTTTT
TRBV27	few	15	TRBD2	TRBJ2-7	CASSWTSGGPYEQYF	TGTGCCAGCAGTTGGACTAGCGGGGGGCCGTACGAGCAGTACTTC
TRBV5-1	.	17	.	TRBJ2-1	CASSQYRSGRRLNEQFF	TGCGCCAGCAGCCAATACCGGTCGGGACGGCGTCTGAATGAGCAGTTCTTC